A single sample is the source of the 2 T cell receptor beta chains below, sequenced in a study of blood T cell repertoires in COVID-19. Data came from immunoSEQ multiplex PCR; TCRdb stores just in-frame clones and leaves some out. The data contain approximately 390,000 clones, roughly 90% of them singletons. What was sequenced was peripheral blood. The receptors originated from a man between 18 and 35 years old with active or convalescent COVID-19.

Here the CDR3 reads CASSVGGLAGSYNEQFF. The CDR3 DNA is TGTGCCAGCAGCGTAGGGGGACTAGCGGGATCCTACAATGAGCAGTTCTTC. The chain combines TRBV9 with TRBJ2-1; 13 nucleotides match TRBD2. The CDR3 totals 17 residues. Germline loops: CDR1 SGDLS, CDR2 YYNGEE. V shed 0 bases and J 1 base; nucleotides not matched to a gene: 1.

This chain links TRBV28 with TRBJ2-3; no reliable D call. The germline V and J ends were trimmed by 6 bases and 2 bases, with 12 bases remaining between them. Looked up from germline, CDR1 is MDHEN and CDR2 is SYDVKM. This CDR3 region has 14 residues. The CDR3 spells CASRPQTFTDTQYF. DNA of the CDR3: TGTGCCAGCAGACCCCAGACTTTCACAGATACGCAGTATTTT.